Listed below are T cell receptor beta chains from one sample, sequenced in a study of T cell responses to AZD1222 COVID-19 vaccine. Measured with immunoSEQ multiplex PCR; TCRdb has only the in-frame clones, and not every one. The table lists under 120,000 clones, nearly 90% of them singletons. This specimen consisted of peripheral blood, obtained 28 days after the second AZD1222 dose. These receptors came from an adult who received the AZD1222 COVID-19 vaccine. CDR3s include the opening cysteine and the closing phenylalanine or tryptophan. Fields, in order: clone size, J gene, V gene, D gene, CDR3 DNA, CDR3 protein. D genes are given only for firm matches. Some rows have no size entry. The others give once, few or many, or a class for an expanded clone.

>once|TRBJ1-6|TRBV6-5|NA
TGTGCCAGCAGTTACTCAGGGGCTGGTGATTCACCCCTCCACTTT
CASSYSGAGDSPLHF
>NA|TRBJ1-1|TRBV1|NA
TGCACCAGCAGCCAAGATCTCCGGGGGGCGACTCCCTTGAACACTGAAGCTTTCTTT
CTSSQDLRGATPLNTEAFF
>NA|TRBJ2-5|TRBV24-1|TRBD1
TGTGCCACCAGTGAGTCGGGACAGATCCAAGAGACCCAGTACTTC
CATSESGQIQETQYF
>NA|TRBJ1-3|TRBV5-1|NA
TGCGCCAGCAGCTTGGGACCTGAAACTGGAAACACCATATATTTT
CASSLGPETGNTIYF
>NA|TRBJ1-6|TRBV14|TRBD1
TGTGCCAGCAGCCAAGGGTCAGGGGGCAATTCACCCCTCCACTTT
CASSQGSGGNSPLHF
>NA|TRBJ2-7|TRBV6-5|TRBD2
TGTGCCAGCAGTTCGCTAGGGGCGGGAGAGAGGGAGCAGTACTTC
CASSSLGAGEREQYF
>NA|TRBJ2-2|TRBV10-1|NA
TGCGCCAGCAGTGAGCTTCTCGTGAACACCGGGGAGCTGTTTTTT
CASSELLVNTGELFF
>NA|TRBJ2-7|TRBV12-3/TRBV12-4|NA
TGTGCCAGCAGCACCGACCCCTTAAGGCAGTACTTC
CASSTDPLRQYF
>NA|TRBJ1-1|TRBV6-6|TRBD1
TGTGCCAGCAGTCATACGGGACAGAGGGCTGAAGCTTTCTTT
CASSHTGQRAEAFF
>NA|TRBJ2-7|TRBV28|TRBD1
TGTGCCAGCAGTTTACGACAGGGGGTATCCCTTTTCGAGCAGTACTTC
CASSLRQGVSLFEQYF
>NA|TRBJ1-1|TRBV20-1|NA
TGCAGTGCCTCAGGGAACACTGAAGCTTTCTTT
CSASGNTEAFF
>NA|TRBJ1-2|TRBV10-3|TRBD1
TGTGCCATCAGTGAAGTTTTTGTAGGGACAGGATCTAACTATGGCTACACCTTC
CAISEVFVGTGSNYGYTF
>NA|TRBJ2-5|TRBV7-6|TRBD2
TGTGCCAGCAGCTCCGGGACTAGCGGGCAAGAGACCCAGTACTTC
CASSSGTSGQETQYF
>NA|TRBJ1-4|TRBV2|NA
TGTGCCAGCAGCCAGGATCAGGGCATCTCTGAAAAACTGTTTTTT
CASSQDQGISEKLFF
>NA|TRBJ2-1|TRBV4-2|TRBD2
TGTGCCAGCAGCCCTAGCGGGGACAATGAGCAGTTCTTC
CASSPSGDNEQFF
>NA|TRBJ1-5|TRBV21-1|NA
TGTGCCAGCAGCAAATCCGAGACAGGGTGCCAGCCCCAGCATTTT
CASSKSETGCQPQHF
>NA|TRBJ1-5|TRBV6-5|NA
TGTGCCAGCAGTTACCCCCGCGGACAGCCTAATCAGCCCCAGCATTTT
CASSYPRGQPNQPQHF
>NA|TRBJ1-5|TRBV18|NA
TGTGCCAGCTCACCAAAGGGGAGAGATAGCAATCAGCCCCAGCATTTT
CASSPKGRDSNQPQHF
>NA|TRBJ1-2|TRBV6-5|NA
TGTGCCAGCAGTCGTGACAGATCTAACTATGGCTACACCTTC
CASSRDRSNYGYTF
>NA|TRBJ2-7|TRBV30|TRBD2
TGTGCCTGGAGTACCTCAGGGACTAGCGGGAGGCGGCAGTACTTC
CAWSTSGTSGRRQYF
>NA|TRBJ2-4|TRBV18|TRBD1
TGTGCCAGCTCATCAGGACAGGGGAACGCCAAAAACATTCAGTACTTC
CASSSGQGNAKNIQYF
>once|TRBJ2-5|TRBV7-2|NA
TGTGCCAGCAGCTTATCCGGCAATTCCCAAGAGACCCAGTACTTC
CASSLSGNSQETQYF
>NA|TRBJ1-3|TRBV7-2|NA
TGTGCCAGCAGCTTAAGCGGGACAACTGGAAACACCATATATTTT
CASSLSGTTGNTIYF
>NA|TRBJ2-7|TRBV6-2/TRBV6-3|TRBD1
TGTGCCAGCAGTTACAAAGGACAGGGGGCTTTCTACGAGCAGTACTTC
CASSYKGQGAFYEQYF
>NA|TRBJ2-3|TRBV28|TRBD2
TGTGCCAGCATGGGAATTGGCGGGAGGGCCACAGATACGCAGTATTTT
CASMGIGGRATDTQYF
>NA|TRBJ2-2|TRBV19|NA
TGTGCCAGTAGTATATCCCCCGGGGAGCTGTTTTTT
CASSISPGELFF
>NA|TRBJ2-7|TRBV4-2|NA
TGTGCCAGCAGCCCCGGGTGGGCTACCCAAAACTACGAGCAGTACTTC
CASSPGWATQNYEQYF
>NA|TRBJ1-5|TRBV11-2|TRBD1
TGTGCCAGCAGCTTATCGACAGGGGGCAATCAGCCCCAGCATTTT
CASSLSTGGNQPQHF
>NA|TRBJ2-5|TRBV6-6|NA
TGTGCCAGCAGTTACTCATTCCCAAGCCAAGAGACCCAGTACTTC
CASSYSFPSQETQYF
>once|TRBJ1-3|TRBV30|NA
TGTGCCTGGAGCCCCGCTTTTCGCTCTGGAAACACCATATATTTT
CAWSPAFRSGNTIYF
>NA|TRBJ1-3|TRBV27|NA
TGTGCCAGCAGTCCGAGAGCCACAGGGTACTCTGGAAACACCATATATTTT
CASSPRATGYSGNTIYF
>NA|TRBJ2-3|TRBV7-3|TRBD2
TGTGCCAGCAGCTTCTCTCCAGCGGGAGTGGTAGATACGCAGTATTTT
CASSFSPAGVVDTQYF
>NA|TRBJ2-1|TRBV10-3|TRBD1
TGTGCCATCAGTGCGGTACGGGACAGGGGGCGGGAGCAGTTCTTC
CAISAVRDRGREQFF
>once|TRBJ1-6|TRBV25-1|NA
TGTGCCAGCAGTGATTTGGGCAGGGATTATTCACCCCTCCACTTT
CASSDLGRDYSPLHF
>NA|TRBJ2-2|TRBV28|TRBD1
TGTGCCAGCAACCCGGGACAGGGCCCCACCGGGGAGCTGTTTTTT
CASNPGQGPTGELFF
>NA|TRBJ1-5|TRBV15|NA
TGTGCCACCGGCACCGCGTACAATCAGCCCCAGCATTTT
CATGTAYNQPQHF
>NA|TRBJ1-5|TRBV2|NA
TGTGCCAGCAGTGGCCAGGGGTTCAATCAGCCCCAGCATTTT
CASSGQGFNQPQHF
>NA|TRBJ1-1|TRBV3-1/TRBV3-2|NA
TGTGCCAGCAGCCAAGAAAGCGCGGGAATTTTAACTGAAGCTTTCTTT
CASSQESAGILTEAFF
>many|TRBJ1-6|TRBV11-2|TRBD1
TGTGCCAGCAGCTTACCGACAGGGATGCGTAATTCACCCCTCCACTTT
CASSLPTGMRNSPLHF
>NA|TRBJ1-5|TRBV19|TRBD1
TGTGCCAGTAGTGCCACAAGGACAGGGAGCATCAATCAGCCCCAGCATTTT
CASSATRTGSINQPQHF
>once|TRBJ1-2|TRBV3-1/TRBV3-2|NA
TGTGCCAGCAGCCAAGGTTGGGAGGGTTCGGGCTACACCTTC
CASSQGWEGSGYTF
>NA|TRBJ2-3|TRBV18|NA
TGTGCCAGCTCACCACCGCTTCAGCACGATACGCAGTATTTT
CASSPPLQHDTQYF
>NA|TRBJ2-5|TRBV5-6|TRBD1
TGTGCCAGCAGCCAGGGGGCGGGGAGCTGGGAGACCCAGTACTTC
CASSQGAGSWETQYF
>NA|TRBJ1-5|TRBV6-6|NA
TGTGCCAGTGGAAGGCAGGATCAGCCCCAGCATTTT
CASGRQDQPQHF
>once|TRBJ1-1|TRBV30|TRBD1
TGTGCCTGGAGGGGGGACAGGAGGAACACTGAAGCTTTCTTT
CAWRGDRRNTEAFF
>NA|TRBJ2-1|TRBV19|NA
TGTGCCAGTAGTACCCGGGGACTCGACAATGAGCAGTTCTTC
CASSTRGLDNEQFF
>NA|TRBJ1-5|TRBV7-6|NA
TGTGCCAGCAGCCTGGGCAGTTATCAGCCCCAGCATTTT
CASSLGSYQPQHF
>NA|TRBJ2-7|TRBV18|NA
TGTGCCAGCTCACCACCCACAGGCTCCTACGAGCAGTACTTC
CASSPPTGSYEQYF
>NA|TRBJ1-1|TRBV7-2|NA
TGTGCCAGCAGCTTAGGCCCAAGCAGGGGATTTGACACTGAAGCTTTCTTT
CASSLGPSRGFDTEAFF
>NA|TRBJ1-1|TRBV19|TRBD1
TGTGCCAGTAGTATCCGACAGGGGGAAAAGTTAAACACTGAAGCTTTCTTT
CASSIRQGEKLNTEAFF
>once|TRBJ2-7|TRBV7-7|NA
TGTGCCAGCAGCCCGGCGGGGGCGGCTGACGAGCAGTACTTC
CASSPAGAADEQYF
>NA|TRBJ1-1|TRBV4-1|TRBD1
TGCGCCAGCAGCCAAGGAGGGACAGGGGTTAGCACTGAAGCTTTCTTT
CASSQGGTGVSTEAFF
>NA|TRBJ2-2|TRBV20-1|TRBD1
TGCAGTGCTAGTCATAGACAGGGCTTTAACACCGGGGAGCTGTTTTTT
CSASHRQGFNTGELFF
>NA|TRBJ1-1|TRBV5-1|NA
TGCGCCAGCAGCTTGCATCGGGCAGGTCCTCTGAACACTGAAGCTTTCTTT
CASSLHRAGPLNTEAFF
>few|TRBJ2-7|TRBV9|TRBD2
TGTGCCAGCAGCGTAGGCGGGACTAGCGTGCGGATCTACGAGCAGTACTTC
CASSVGGTSVRIYEQYF